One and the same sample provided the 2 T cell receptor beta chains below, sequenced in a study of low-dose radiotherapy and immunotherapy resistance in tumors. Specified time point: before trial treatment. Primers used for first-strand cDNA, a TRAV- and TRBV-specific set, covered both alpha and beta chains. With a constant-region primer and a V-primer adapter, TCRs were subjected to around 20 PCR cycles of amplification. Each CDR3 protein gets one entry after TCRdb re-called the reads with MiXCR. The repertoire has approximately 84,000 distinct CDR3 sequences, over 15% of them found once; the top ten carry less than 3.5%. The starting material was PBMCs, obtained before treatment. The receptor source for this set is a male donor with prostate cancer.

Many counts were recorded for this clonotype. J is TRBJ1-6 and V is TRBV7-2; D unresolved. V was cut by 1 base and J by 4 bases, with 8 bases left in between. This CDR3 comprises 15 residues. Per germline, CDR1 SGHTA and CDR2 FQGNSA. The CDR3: CASSLESRYNSPLHF. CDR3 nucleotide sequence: TGTGCCAGCAGCTTAGAAAGCAGATATAATTCACCCCTCCACTTT.

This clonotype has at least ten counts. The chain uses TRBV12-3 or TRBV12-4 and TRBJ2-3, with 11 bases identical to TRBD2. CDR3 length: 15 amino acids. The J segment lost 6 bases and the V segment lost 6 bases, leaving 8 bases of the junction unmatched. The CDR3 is CASSLAGGPLDTQYF. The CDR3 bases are TGTGCCAGCAGCCTAGCGGGGGGCCCCCTGGATACGCAGTATTTT.